Following are 9 T cell receptor beta chains from one sample sequenced in a study of cytomegalovirus exposure and HLA in healthy donors. The PCR had 60 Vbeta and 13 Jbeta primers. The data were produced by immunoSEQ multiplex PCR, yet TCRdb's version contains in-frame clones alone and is incomplete. The sample lists 100,000 or so clones; about 78% were seen once. The sequencing sample was made of PBMCs. The receptor source for this set is a man aged 25 to 40 in good health and CMV-seronegative.

This rearrangement joins TRBV7-2 to TRBJ1-5; 10 bases match TRBD1. The germline V gene has CDR1 SGHTA and CDR2 FQGNSA. This CDR3 comprises 16 residues. V dropped 0 bases and J dropped 3; count of bases not matched to a gene: 2. The CDR3 DNA sequence: TGTGCCAGCAGCTTAGCCGGACAGGGGGTCAATCAGCCCCAGCATTTT. Encoded protein: CASSLAGQGVNQPQHF.

The chain links TRBV10-1 to TRBJ2-1; 8 nucleotides agree with TRBD2. V lost 0 bases to trimming and J lost 7 bases; unmatched junction nucleotides: 11. The CDR3 is 17 residues long. The germline V gene encodes CDR1 WNHNN and CDR2 SYGVQD (reference sequence). The CDR3 nucleotides are TGCGCCAGCAGTGAGTCTGATGTTGGACTAGCCATGAATGAGCAGTTCTTC. Protein product: CASSESDVGLAMNEQFF.

This chain joins TRBV4-3 and TRBJ2-7; 12 positions agree with TRBD1. Germline V CDR1 and CDR2: LGHNA, YSLEER. CDR3 size: 15 residues. The J segment lost 3 bases and the V segment lost 4 bases, leaving 4 bases of the junction unmatched. The CDR3 nucleotides are TGCGCCAGCAGCCCCGGGACAGGGGGCATCTACGAGCAGTACTTC. Translating it yields CASSPGTGGIYEQYF.

The J gene is TRBJ2-7, the V gene TRBV28; TRBD1 aligns across 10 bases. The CDR3 sequence is 16 residues long. The V segment lost 6 bases and the J segment 2 bases; nucleotides outside the gene matches: 10. The V gene's germline CDR1 is MDHEN and CDR2 SYDVKM. CDR3 DNA sequence: TGTGCCAGCAGCCCAAACCAGGGACAGGGGACCTACGAGCAGTACTTC. Translated, it gives CASSPNQGQGTYEQYF.

There are a few counts of this clone. This specimen includes other DNA sequences encoding the same CDR3. This sequence joins TRBV28 and TRBJ1-4; D is ambiguous. This CDR3 contains 12 residues. With 2 bases removed from V and 8 bases from J, the gap between germline ends came to 6 bases. Germline-derived CDR1 and CDR2 are MDHEN and SYDVKM. The CDR3 loop reads CASSLVLEKLFF. The CDR3 region has the DNA TGTGCCAGCAGTTTAGTACTCGAAAAACTGTTTTTT.

The CDR3 bases are TGTGCCAGCAGTGAATTGGCAGAATCGAACACCGGGGAGCTGTTTTTT. Protein sequence: CASSELAESNTGELFF. The chain has TRBV25-1 and TRBJ2-2; no clear D gene. Per germline, CDR1 MGHDK and CDR2 SYGVNS. V gave up 1 base and J gave up 0 bases, with 9 bases separating them. This CDR3 contains 16 residues.

The chain couples TRBV19 to TRBJ2-1, with a weak D call TRBD1 (6 bases). CDR3 length: 13 amino acids. The ends were cut back, 6 bases at V and 4 bases at J, with 10 bases in the middle. The germline CDR1 and CDR2 sequences are LNHDA and SQIVND (reference sequence). The DNA of the CDR3 is TGTGCCAGTAGGGGACACGGATACAATGAGCAGTTCTTC. This sequence encodes CASRGHGYNEQFF. The complete variable domain, with remaining parts taken from reference TRBV19 and TRBJ2-1, reads DGGITQSPKYLFRKEGQNVTLSCEQNLNHDAMYWYRQDPGQGLRLIYYSQIVNDFQKGDIAEGYSVSREKKESFPLTVTSAQKNPTAFYLCASRGHGYNEQFFGPGTRLTVL.

The J gene is TRBJ2-7, the V gene TRBV5-4; 7 nucleotides agree with TRBD1. This CDR3 region has 14 residues. CDR1 SGHNT and CDR2 YYREEE come from the germline V gene (reference sequence). J lost 5 bases, V lost 5 bases, and 10 bases had no gene match. CDR3 protein: CASSPRQGRNEQYF. CDR3 nucleotide sequence: TGTGCCAGCAGTCCCCGACAGGGTAGGAACGAGCAGTACTTC. The full variable domain, rest sourced from reference TRBV5-4 and TRBJ2-7, is ETGVTQSPTHLIKTRGQQVTLRCSSQSGHNTVSWYQQALGQGPQFIFQYYREEENGRGNFPPRFSGLQFPNYSSELNVNALELDDSALYLCASSPRQGRNEQYFGPGTRLTVT.

The V call is TRBV9, the J call TRBJ2-1; 11 bases agree with TRBD2. This CDR3 is 15 amino acids long. Trimming took 0 bases from V and 6 from J; bases not matched to a gene: 2. Germline V gene data show CDR1 as SGDLS and CDR2 as YYNGEE. CDR3 sequence: CASSVVAGGSNEQFF. In DNA, the CDR3 is TGTGCCAGCAGCGTAGTAGCGGGAGGGTCCAATGAGCAGTTCTTC.